This entry lists 16 T cell receptor beta chains sequenced from one sample in a study of cytomegalovirus exposure and HLA in healthy donors. The PCR contained 60 Vbeta and 13 Jbeta primers. Profiling relied on immunoSEQ multiplex PCR, and the TCRdb table lists in-frame clones only, not all of them. The sample carries about 160,000 clones, less than 90% recorded once. The sequenced sample consisted of PBMCs. The source of these receptors is a man under 40 in good health and CMV-seronegative.

DNA for the CDR3: TGTGCCAGCAGTTACTCGTATAGTGTGGGCTACACCTTC. This translates into CASSYSYSVGYTF. The genes are TRBV6-5 and TRBJ1-2; D call uncertain. The V end was cut by 0 bases, the J end by 8 bases, with 10 bases between. CDR3 size: 13 residues. Germline-derived CDR1 and CDR2 are MNHEY and SVGAGI.

The gene calls are TRBV7-8 and TRBJ1-2; D gene uncertain. This CDR3 has 13 amino acids. The germline gives CDR1 SGHVS, CDR2 FQNEAQ. Trimming removed 2 bases from V and 6 bases from J, with 10 bases in between. The CDR3 DNA reads TGTGCCAGCAGCTTAAGCGTCGTGGATGGCTACACCTTC. Protein product: CASSLSVVDGYTF. Full variable domain (outside the CDR3, taken from reference TRBV7-8 and TRBJ1-2): GAGVSQSPRYKVAKRGQDVALRCDPISGHVSLFWYQQALGQGPEFLTYFQNEAQLDKSGLPSDRFFAERPEGSVSTLKIQRTQQEDSAVYLCASSLSVVDGYTFGSGTRLTVV.

The chain employs TRBV10-3 and TRBJ2-2; 8 positions agree with TRBD1. The CDR3 is 14 residues long. V was clipped by 5 bases and J by 3 bases; unmatched bases: 2. The germline CDR1 and CDR2 sequences are ENHRY and SYGVKD. As DNA, the CDR3 is TGTGCCATCAGTCCGGACAGGGACACCGGGGAGCTGTTTTTT. Translated, it gives CAISPDRDTGELFF.

This chain uses TRBV11-3 with TRBJ2-2, with 7 positions matching TRBD1. CDR1 is SGHNT, CDR2 YENEEA, per germline. The length of the CDR3 is 15 residues. V lost 6 bases to trimming and J lost 2 bases; unmatched junction nucleotides: 6. CDR3 in DNA: TGTGCCAGCAGTCCCGGGACAGCCAACACCGGGGAGCTGTTTTTT. As protein: CASSPGTANTGELFF.

This CDR3 is CASSVSGTGGYEQYF. DNA of the CDR3: TGTGCCAGCAGTGTCTCCGGGACAGGGGGCTACGAGCAGTACTTC. The gene calls are TRBV6-1 and TRBJ2-7, with TRBD1 matching 11 bases. From germline, CDR1 is MNHNS and CDR2 SASEGT. V lost 4 bases, J lost 3 bases, and 5 bases stayed unmatched. The CDR3 has 15 residues.

The V call is TRBV5-1, the J call TRBJ2-1, with a tentative D call TRBD2 (5 bases). This CDR3 has 15 residues. Germline V gene data show CDR1 as SGHRS and CDR2 as YFSETQ. The V gene lost 3 bases and the J gene lost 8 bases, with 18 bases spanning the gap. The CDR3 loop is CASSSEGGGGYEQFF. The CDR3 region has the DNA TGCGCCAGCAGCTCCGAAGGTGGAGGTGGTTATGAGCAGTTCTTC.

CDR3: CASSTGADRSTDTQYF. DNA for the CDR3: TGTGCCAGCAGCACAGGGGCTGACAGGTCCACAGATACGCAGTATTTT. The rearrangement links TRBV7-2 to TRBJ2-3, with TRBD1 matching over 7 bases. The CDR3 spans 16 residues. Trimming cost V 5 bases and J 2 bases; bases outside gene matches: 10. CDR1 and CDR2 from the germline V gene are SGHTA and FQGNSA.

In the case of this clone: Other DNA variants within this sample encode the same CDR3. The J gene is TRBJ2-5, the V gene TRBV18, with D perhaps matching TRBD2 (6 bases). V was cut by 2 bases and J by 5 bases, with 21 bases left in between. Germline assignment: CDR1 KGHSH and CDR2 LQKENI. This CDR3 region has 17 residues. The CDR3 sequence is CASSPGPRLGTQETQYF. In DNA form, the CDR3 reads TGTGCCAGCTCACCAGGTCCGAGACTAGGTACCCAGGAGACCCAGTACTTC.

V gene TRBV7-2 combines with J gene TRBJ1-5; D possibly corresponds to TRBD1 (5 bases). Looked up from germline, CDR1 is SGHTA and CDR2 is FQGNSA. The CDR3 has 13 residues. V lost 5 bases, J lost 7 bases, and 12 bases lay in between. The CDR3: CASSPGRGQPQHF. The CDR3 nucleotides read TGTGCCAGCAGCCCGGGACGGGGGCAGCCCCAGCATTTT. The full variable domain, with the rest looked up from reference TRBV7-2 and TRBJ1-5, is GAGVSQSPSNKVTEKGKDVELRCDPISGHTALYWYRQSLGQGLEFLIYFQGNSAPDKSGLPSDRFSAERTGGSVSTLTIQRTQQEDSAVYLCASSPGRGQPQHFGDGTRLSIL.

The genes are TRBV2 and TRBJ1-2; D gene ambiguous. V gave up 3 bases and J gave up 8 bases, with 13 bases separating them. The germline V gene encodes CDR1 SNHLY and CDR2 FYNNEI. The CDR3 sequence is 13 residues long. The chain's CDR3 is CASSDPRTGGYTF. The CDR3 DNA follows: TGTGCCAGCAGTGATCCCAGGACGGGAGGCTACACCTTC.

V usage is TRBV7-2 and J usage is TRBJ1-6; 11 bases map to TRBD1. The J segment lost 9 bases and the V segment lost 0 bases, leaving 10 bases of the junction unmatched. The CDR3 contains 18 residues. In germline, CDR1 is SGHTA, CDR2 FQGNSA. DNA of the CDR3: TGTGCCAGCAGCTTAGCTACGAATTGGGACAGGGGGTCTTCACCCCTCCACTTT. As protein: CASSLATNWDRGSSPLHF.

The J gene is TRBJ2-3, the V gene TRBV6-1; no clear D gene. This CDR3 has 14 amino acids. The germline V gene has CDR1 MNHNS and CDR2 SASEGT. V was trimmed by 1 base and J by 4 bases, leaving 9 bases between them. In nucleotides, the CDR3 is TGTGCCAGCAGTGAAGGAGCGTCCGCAGATACGCAGTATTTT. It codes for CASSEGASADTQYF.

The chain combines TRBV4-1 with TRBJ2-4, with TRBD1 as a possible D gene (6 bases). Germline-derived CDR1 and CDR2 are MGHRA and YSYEKL. The CDR3 length is 13 residues. For the CDR3, the DNA is TGCGCACCCGAGGAGGACAGCCGAAACATTCAGTACTTC. Translated, it gives CAPEEDSRNIQYF.

The chain uses TRBV27 and TRBJ2-1, with TRBD2 matching 8 bases. Germline V gene lookup returns CDR1 MNHEY and CDR2 SMNVEV (reference sequence). This CDR3 contains 16 residues. Unmatched junction bases numbered 9, after V lost 3 bases and J lost 5 bases. CDR3 in DNA: TGTGCCAGCAGTTTTGTATCGAGCGGGGGCCACAATGAGCAGTTCTTC. Protein product: CASSFVSSGGHNEQFF.

With respect to this clone: The germline gene is not matched at one end of the junction; a read error may be the cause. This chain joins TRBV7-7 and TRBJ2-1; D ambiguous. Germline CDR1 is SSHAT and CDR2 is FNYEAQ (reference sequence). The CDR3 is 13 amino acids. The CDR3 loop is CASSLIGADEQFF. The DNA for the CDR3 is TGTGCTAGCAGCTTAATAGGAGCCGATGAGCAGTTCTTC.

The chain combines TRBV2 with TRBJ2-5; 8 positions agree with TRBD2. The CDR3 runs to 15 residues. V gave up 8 bases and J gave up 6 bases; unmatched junction bases: 14. CDR1 SNHLY and CDR2 FYNNEI come from the germline V gene. The DNA of the CDR3 is TGTGCCAGCTCCTTACTCGGGACTAGTGTTCAGACCCAGTACTTC. Translation: CASSLLGTSVQTQYF.